The entry below describes one T cell receptor beta chain. The antigen remains undetermined. Looked up from germline, CDR1 is SNHLY and CDR2 is FYNNEI. V gave up 0 bases and J gave up 1 base, with 3 bases separating them. The CDR3 sequence is 13 residues long. This sample is part of a study of CD8+ T cells in alopecia areata. The overall study: Administration of oral tofacitinib to treated patients was at 5 to 10 mg twice daily.

Study results and caveats: The study found tofacitinib significantly decreased scalp clonality and expanded CD8+ clones among the top 100. Amid tofacitinib therapy, many expanded lesional clones stayed present in scalp and blood.

Reverse transcribed after extraction, RNA yielded cDNA as the sequencing template. TCRdb's copy holds only in-frame clones and misses some; the assay was immunoSEQ multiplex PCR. This table holds approximately 180,000 clones, 60% found once. The treatment: oral pan-JAK inhibitor, 5-10 mg twice daily. This chain connects TRBV2 to TRBJ2-5; no definite D call. The clonotype originates from a human donor with alopecia areata. The specimen was CD4+ T cells sorted from blood, collected at week 24, from a patient treated with tofacitinib. CDR3 residues: CASSEAGQETQYF. For the CDR3, the DNA is TGTGCCAGCAGTGAAGCGGGCCAAGAGACCCAGTACTTC. Looking up the rest from reference TRBV2 and TRBJ2-5 gives the full variable domain: EPEVTQTPSHQVTQMGQEVILRCVPISNHLYFYWYRQILGQKVEFLVSFYNNEISEKSEIFDDQFSVERPDGSNFTLKIRSTKLEDSAMYFCASSEAGQETQYFGPGTRLLVL.